This record covers a single TCR beta chain. Its target is unknown. Researchers partitioned CD4+ cells into CD45RA+ naive and CD45RA-negative memory subsets. This specimen belongs to a study of shared clonotypes between healthy human individuals. Findings and caveats of the study: Clonotype sharing across a few donors was observed for around 5% of naive CD4 clonotypes.

V was shortened by 2 bases and J by 2 bases, with 18 bases between the two germline ends. The germline V gene encodes CDR1 SGHTA and CDR2 FQGTGA. This CDR3 region has 18 residues. Execution of the assay was at deep level. Some clones are missing from TCRdb's copy, which holds only in-frame ones; the method was immunoSEQ multiplex PCR. Altogether 800,000 to 1,200,000 clones are present, more than 75% being singletons, with the ten largest covering more than 0.45%. This chain uses TRBV7-3 with TRBJ2-2; D unclear. Sequenced material: memory CD4+ T cells from PBMCs. Subset noted: CD45RA-negative fraction. The TCR was taken from a man between 18 and 29 years old in good health. Some clones in this sample may be carry-over from other donors' samples. CDR3 DNA: TGTGCCAGCAGCTTACAGCCCGTGGGATCCACAAACACCGGGGAGCTGTTTTTT. Protein sequence: CASSLQPVGSTNTGELFF. Variable domain in full (rest from reference TRBV7-3 and TRBJ2-2): GAGVSQTPSNKVTEKGKYVELRCDPISGHTALYWYRQSLGQGPEFLIYFQGTGAADDSGLPNDRFFAVRPEGSVSTLKIQRTERGDSAVYLCASSLQPVGSTNTGELFFGEGSRLTVL.